The rows below give T cell receptor beta chains drawn from one sample of a study of blood T cells in healthy people across ages. Using its own MiXCR run on the 5' RACE reads, TCRdb lists one record per CDR3 protein. Of 600,000 to 800,000 distinct CDR3 sequences listed, roughly 21% were seen once; the top ten hold 3.5% to 4%. Material: blood. These receptors were taken from a man between 65 and 79 years old in good health. The CDR3 runs from the conserved cysteine through the conserved F or W. Each record gives: V gene, J gene, CDR3 protein.

TRBV25-1	TRBJ2-3	CASSDGTSGGGLGTQYF
TRBV12-3/TRBV12-4	TRBJ1-2	CDSSQGVRGYTF
TRBV20-1	TRBJ2-2	CSATDTGELFF
TRBV29-1	TRBJ2-4	CSVVTGLNIQYF
TRBV20-1	TRBJ2-1	CSAPFGGYNEQFF
TRBV15	TRBJ2-5	CAAKSGLDGETQYF
TRBV2	TRBJ2-4	CASRPDWGIAKNIQYF
TRBV4-1	TRBJ1-4	CASSQDSRGPNEKLFF
TRBV11-3	TRBJ2-2	CASSPLSGTGELFF
TRBV5-1	TRBJ2-2	CASSLRTSGSGGGLFF
TRBV20-1	TRBJ1-1	CSARTPLSQGPEAFF
TRBV7-2	TRBJ2-1	CASSSLGAVFYNEQFF
TRBV11-2	TRBJ2-3	CASSLGHRDNKYF
TRBV5-1	TRBJ2-7	CASSLSSPATTYEQYF
TRBV12-3/TRBV12-4	TRBJ1-5	CASSPTGGQPQHF
TRBV11-2	TRBJ2-5	CAGSFNNQETQYF
TRBV7-9	TRBJ2-1	CASSFERGIGYNEQFF
TRBV15	TRBJ2-5	CATSIQTSNKFF
TRBV3-1	TRBJ2-5	CASSQEVSPSQYF
TRBV20-1	TRBJ1-2	CSARQGAVEGYTF
TRBV9	TRBJ2-3	CASSVEFGTNVADTQYF
TRBV20-1	TRBJ2-5	CSASTGLNVETQYF
TRBV5-1	TRBJ2-5	CASSSGQGQETQYF
TRBV7-2	TRBJ2-5	CASSLVFHQETQYF
TRBV19	TRBJ2-1	CASRGLAGGPSHNEQFF
TRBV20-1	TRBJ1-3	CSASDDGNTIYF
TRBV11-2	TRBJ1-2	CASSPDSTNYGYTF
TRBV4-2	TRBJ2-1	CASSLLRESYNEQFF
TRBV18	TRBJ2-3	CASSPRERGSTDTQYF
TRBV6-2/TRBV6-3	TRBJ1-5	CASSYPQGGSQPQHF
TRBV20-1	TRBJ2-7	CSSGDLTGYEQYF
TRBV9	TRBJ1-1	CASSVSAGREAFF
TRBV7-6	TRBJ1-3	CASSTGQGNGNTIYF
TRBV2	TRBJ1-5	CASSEERAGGFQPQHF
TRBV29-1	TRBJ2-3	CSVVGGEDTQYF
TRBV9	TRBJ1-4	CASSVDGSGEKLFF
TRBV25-1	TRBJ2-5	CASSDYPQYF
TRBV29-1	TRBJ2-5	CSVEYGQGMETQYF